This T cell receptor beta chain was identified in a study of Tregs in tolerant kidney transplant recipients. With V trimmed by 1 base and J by 2 bases, 2 bases remained unmatched. The CDR3 is 15 residues long. CDR1 and CDR2 (germline): GTSNPN, SVGIG (reference sequence). TCRdb's table, derived via immunoSEQ multiplex PCR, lists solely in-frame clones and lacks some. The table lists tens of thousands of clones, around 98% of them singletons, with 0.34% in the top ten. This receptor was identified in a human donor who received a combined kidney and bone marrow transplant. The sequencing used Tregs from blood, collected before the transplant. This sequence joins TRBV30 and TRBJ2-1, with TRBD1 matching 10 bases. The DNA for the CDR3 is TGTGCCTGGAGTGAAGGACAGGGGGCCTACAATGAGCAGTTCTTC. Protein product: CAWSEGQGAYNEQFF.